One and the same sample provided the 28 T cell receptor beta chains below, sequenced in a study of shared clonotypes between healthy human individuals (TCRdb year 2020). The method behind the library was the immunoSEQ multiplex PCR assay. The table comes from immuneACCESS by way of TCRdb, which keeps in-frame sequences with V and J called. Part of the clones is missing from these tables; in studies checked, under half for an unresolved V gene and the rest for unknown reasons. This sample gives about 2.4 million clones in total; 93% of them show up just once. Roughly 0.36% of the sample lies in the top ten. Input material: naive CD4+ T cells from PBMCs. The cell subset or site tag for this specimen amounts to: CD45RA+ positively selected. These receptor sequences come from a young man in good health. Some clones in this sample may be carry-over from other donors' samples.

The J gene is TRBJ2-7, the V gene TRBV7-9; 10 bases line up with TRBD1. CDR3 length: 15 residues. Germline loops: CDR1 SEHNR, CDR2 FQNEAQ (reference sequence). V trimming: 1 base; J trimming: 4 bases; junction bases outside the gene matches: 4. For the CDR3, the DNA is TGTGCCAGCAGCTTAGGACAGGGGGCGGGATACGAGCAGTACTTC. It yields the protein CASSLGQGAGYEQYF.

CDR3 in amino acids: CASSLVQGANTEAFF. CDR3 bases: TGCGCCAGCAGCTTGGTACAGGGGGCTAACACTGAAGCTTTCTTT. This chain connects TRBV5-1 to TRBJ1-1; 9 bases map to TRBD1. With 0 bases clipped from V and 2 bases from J, the junction kept 2 bases outside the gene matches. Looked up from germline, CDR1 is SGHRS and CDR2 is YFSETQ. This CDR3 is built from 15 residues.

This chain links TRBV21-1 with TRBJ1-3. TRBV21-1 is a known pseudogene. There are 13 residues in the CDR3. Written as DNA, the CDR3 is TGTGCCAGCGCCAGGAGGGCTGGAAACACCATATATTTT. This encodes CASARRAGNTIYF.

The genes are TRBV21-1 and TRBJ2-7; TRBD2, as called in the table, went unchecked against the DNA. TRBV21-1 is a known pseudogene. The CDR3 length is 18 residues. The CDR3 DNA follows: TGTGCCAGCACCAAAGGTGGGACTAGCGGGAGGGCCGAGCGCGAGCAGTACTTC. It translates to CASTKGGTSGRAEREQYF.

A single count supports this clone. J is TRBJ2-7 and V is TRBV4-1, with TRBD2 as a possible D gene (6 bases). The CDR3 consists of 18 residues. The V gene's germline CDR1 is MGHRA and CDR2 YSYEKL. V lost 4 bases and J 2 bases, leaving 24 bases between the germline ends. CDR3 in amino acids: CASSLIADYSTITYEQYF. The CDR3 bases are TGCGCCAGCAGCCTAATAGCGGACTATAGCACAATTACCTACGAGCAGTACTTC.

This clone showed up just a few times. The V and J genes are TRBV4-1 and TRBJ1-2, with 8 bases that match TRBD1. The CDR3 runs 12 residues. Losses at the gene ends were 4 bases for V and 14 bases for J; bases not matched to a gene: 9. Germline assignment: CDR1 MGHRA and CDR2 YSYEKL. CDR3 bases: TGCGCCAGCAGCCCGGGTGGGACAGGTTCAACCTTC. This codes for CASSPGGTGSTF.

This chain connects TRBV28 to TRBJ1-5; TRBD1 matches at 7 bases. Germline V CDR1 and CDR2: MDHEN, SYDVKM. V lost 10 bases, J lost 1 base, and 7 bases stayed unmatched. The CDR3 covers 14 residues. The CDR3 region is CATIQGGSNQPQHF. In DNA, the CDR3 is TGTGCCACTATTCAGGGGGGAAGCAATCAGCCCCAGCATTTT.

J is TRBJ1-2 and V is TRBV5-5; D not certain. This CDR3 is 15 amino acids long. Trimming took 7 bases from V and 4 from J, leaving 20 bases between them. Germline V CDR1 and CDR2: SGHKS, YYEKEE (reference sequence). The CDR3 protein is CASSLISRKTYGYTF. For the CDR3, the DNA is TGTGCCAGCTCCCTAATTTCGCGAAAGACCTATGGCTACACCTTC.

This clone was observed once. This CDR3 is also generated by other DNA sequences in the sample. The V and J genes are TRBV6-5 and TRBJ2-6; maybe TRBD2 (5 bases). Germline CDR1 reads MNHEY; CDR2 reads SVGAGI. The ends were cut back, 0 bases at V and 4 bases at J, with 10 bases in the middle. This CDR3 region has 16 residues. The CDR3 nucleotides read TGTGCCAGCAGTTACTCGTTAGCGAGCGGGGCCAACGTCCTGACTTTC. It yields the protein CASSYSLASGANVLTF.

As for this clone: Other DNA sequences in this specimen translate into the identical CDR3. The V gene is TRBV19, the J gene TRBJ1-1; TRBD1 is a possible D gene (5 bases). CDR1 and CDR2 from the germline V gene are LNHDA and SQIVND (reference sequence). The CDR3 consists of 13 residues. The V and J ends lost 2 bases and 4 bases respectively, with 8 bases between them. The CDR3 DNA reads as TGTGCCAGTAGTATACCAGGGTCCACTGAAGCTTTCTTT. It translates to CASSIPGSTEAFF.

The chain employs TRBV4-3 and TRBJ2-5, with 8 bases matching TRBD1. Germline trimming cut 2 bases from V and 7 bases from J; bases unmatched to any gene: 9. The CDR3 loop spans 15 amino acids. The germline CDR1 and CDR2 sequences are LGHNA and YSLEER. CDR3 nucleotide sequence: TGCGCCAGCAGCCAAAACGATCGGACAGGGATGACCCAGTACTTC. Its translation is CASSQNDRTGMTQYF.

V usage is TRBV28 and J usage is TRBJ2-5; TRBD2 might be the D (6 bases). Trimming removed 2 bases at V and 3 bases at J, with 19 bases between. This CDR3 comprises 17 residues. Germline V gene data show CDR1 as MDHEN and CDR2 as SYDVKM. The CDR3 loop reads CASSLPPHQGGEETQYF. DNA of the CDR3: TGTGCCAGCAGTTTACCCCCGCACCAGGGAGGCGAAGAGACCCAGTACTTC.

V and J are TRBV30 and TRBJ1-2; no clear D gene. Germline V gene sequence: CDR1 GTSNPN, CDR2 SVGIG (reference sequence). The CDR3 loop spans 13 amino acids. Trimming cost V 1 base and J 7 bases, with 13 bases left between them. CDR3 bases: TGTGCCTGGAGTGCCATGGATGGATTTGGCTACACCTTC. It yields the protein CAWSAMDGFGYTF.

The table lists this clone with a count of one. CDR3 DNA sequence: TGCGCCAGCAGCTTCCTACTAATACAGGAGGACACTGAAGCTTTCTTT. This encodes CASSFLLIQEDTEAFF. The chain combines TRBV5-1 with TRBJ1-1, with D possibly being TRBD1 (5 bases). Germline V gene lookup returns CDR1 SGHRS and CDR2 YFSETQ. The CDR3 is 16 residues long. The V and J ends lost 2 bases and 3 bases respectively, with 17 bases between them.

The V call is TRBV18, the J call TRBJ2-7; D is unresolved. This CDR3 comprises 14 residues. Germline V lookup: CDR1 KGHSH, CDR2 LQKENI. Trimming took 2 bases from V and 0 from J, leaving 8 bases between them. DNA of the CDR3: TGTGCCAGCTCACCAGTGGGAACCTCCTACGAGCAGTACTTC. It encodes CASSPVGTSYEQYF. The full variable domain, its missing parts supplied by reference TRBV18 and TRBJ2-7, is NAGVMQNPRHLVRRRGQEARLRCSPMKGHSHVYWYRQLPEEGLKFMVYLQKENIIDESGMPKERFSAEFPKEGPSILRIQQVVRGDSAAYFCASSPVGTSYEQYFGPGTRLTVT.

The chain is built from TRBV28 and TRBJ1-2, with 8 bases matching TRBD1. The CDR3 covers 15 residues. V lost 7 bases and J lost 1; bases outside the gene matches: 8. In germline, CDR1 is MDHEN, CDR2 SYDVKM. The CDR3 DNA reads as TGTGCCAGCATTGGACAGGGCGAAGTTAACTATGGCTACACCTTC. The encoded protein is CASIGQGEVNYGYTF.

The CDR3 loop is CASSYLRYNEQFF. As DNA, the CDR3 is TGTGCCAGCAGTTATCTACGGTACAATGAGCAGTTCTTC. This rearrangement joins TRBV6-5 to TRBJ2-1; D uncertain. Germline V gives CDR1 MNHEY, CDR2 SVGAGI. This CDR3 has 13 residues. V dropped 3 bases and J dropped 4 bases, with 7 bases sitting between them.

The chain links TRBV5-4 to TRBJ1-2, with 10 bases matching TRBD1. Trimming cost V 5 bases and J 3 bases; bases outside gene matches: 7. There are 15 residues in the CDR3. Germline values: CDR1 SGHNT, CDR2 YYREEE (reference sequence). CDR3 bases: TGTGCCAGCAGTATGGGACAGGGGCTTCACTATGGCTACACCTTC. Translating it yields CASSMGQGLHYGYTF.

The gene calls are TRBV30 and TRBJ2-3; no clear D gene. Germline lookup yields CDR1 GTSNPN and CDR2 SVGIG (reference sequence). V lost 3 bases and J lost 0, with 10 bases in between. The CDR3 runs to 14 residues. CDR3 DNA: TGTGCCTGGAGAGGCAGGCTGAGCACAGATACGCAGTATTTT. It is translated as CAWRGRLSTDTQYF.

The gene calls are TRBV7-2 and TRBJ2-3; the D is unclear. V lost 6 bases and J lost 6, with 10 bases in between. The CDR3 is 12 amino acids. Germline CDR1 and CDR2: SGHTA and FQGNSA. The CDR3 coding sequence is TGTGCCAGCAGGGCTACCACGGATACGCAGTATTTT. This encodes CASRATTDTQYF. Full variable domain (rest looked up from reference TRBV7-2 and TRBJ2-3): GAGVSQSPSNKVTEKGKDVELRCDPISGHTALYWYRQSLGQGLEFLIYFQGNSAPDKSGLPSDRFSAERTGGSVSTLTIQRTQQEDSAVYLCASRATTDTQYFGPGTRLTVL.

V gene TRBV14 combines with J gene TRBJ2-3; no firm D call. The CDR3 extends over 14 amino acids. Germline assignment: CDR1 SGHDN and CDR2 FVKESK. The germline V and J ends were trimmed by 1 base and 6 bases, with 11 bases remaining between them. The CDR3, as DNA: TGTGCCAGCAGCCAAGCAACGGGCAGCGATACGCAGTATTTT. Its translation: CASSQATGSDTQYF.

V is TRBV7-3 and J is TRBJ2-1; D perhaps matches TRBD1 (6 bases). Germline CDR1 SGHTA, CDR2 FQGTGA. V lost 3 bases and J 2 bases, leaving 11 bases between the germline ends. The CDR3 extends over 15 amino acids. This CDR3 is CASSLTRQAYNEQFF. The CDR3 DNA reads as TGTGCCAGCAGCTTGACTCGACAGGCCTACAATGAGCAGTTCTTC.

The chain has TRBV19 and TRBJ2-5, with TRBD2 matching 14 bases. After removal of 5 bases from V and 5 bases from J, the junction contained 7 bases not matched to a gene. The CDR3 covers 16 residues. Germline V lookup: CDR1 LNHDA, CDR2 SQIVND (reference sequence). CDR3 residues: CASSPRLAGGVETQYF. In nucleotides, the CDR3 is TGTGCCAGTAGTCCCCGACTAGCGGGAGGGGTGGAGACCCAGTACTTC.

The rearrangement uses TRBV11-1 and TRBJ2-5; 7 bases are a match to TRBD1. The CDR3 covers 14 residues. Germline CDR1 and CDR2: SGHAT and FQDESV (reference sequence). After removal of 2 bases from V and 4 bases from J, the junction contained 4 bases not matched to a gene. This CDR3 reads CASSLRRQGETQYF. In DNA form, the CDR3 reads TGTGCCAGCAGCTTAAGGAGACAGGGAGAGACCCAGTACTTC. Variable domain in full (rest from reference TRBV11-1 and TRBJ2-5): EAEVAQSPRYKITEKSQAVAFWCDPISGHATLYWYRQILGQGPELLVQFQDESVVDDSQLPKDRFSAERLKGVDSTLKIQPAELGDSAMYLCASSLRRQGETQYFGPGTRLLVL.

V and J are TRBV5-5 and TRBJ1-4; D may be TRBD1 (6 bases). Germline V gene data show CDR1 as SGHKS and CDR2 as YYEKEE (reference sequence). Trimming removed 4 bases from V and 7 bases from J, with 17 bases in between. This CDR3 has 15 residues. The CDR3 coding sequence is TGTGCCAGCAGCGACCAGGGGATCCTGACTGAAAAACTGTTTTTT. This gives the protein CASSDQGILTEKLFF. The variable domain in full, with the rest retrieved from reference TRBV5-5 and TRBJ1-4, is DAGVTQSPTHLIKTRGQQVTLRCSPISGHKSVSWYQQVLGQGPQFIFQYYEKEERGRGNFPDRFSARQFPNYSSELNVNALLLGDSALYLCASSDQGILTEKLFFGSGTQLSVL.

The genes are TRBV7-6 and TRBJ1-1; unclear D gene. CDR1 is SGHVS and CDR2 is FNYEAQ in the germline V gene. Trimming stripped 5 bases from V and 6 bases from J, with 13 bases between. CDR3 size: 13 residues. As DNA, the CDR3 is TGTGCCAGCAGCCAGCGGGGTGGGTCTGAAGCTTTCTTT. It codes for CASSQRGGSEAFF.

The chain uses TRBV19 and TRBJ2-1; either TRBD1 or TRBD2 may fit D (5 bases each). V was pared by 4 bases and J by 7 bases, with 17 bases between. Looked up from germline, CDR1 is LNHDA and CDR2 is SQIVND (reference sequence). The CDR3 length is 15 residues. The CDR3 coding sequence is TGTGCCAGTAGTACTCCGGGCCCCTGGGGGAATGAGCAGTTCTTC. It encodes CASSTPGPWGNEQFF.

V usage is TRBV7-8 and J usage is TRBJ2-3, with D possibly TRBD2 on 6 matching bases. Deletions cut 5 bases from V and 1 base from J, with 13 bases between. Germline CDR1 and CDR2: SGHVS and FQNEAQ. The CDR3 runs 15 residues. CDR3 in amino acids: CASSQREVGTDTQYF. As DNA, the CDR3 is TGTGCCAGCAGCCAGAGGGAGGTGGGCACAGATACGCAGTATTTT. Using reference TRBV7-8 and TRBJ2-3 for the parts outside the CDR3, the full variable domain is GAGVSQSPRYKVAKRGQDVALRCDPISGHVSLFWYQQALGQGPEFLTYFQNEAQLDKSGLPSDRFFAERPEGSVSTLKIQRTQQEDSAVYLCASSQREVGTDTQYFGPGTRLTVL.